This T cell receptor (beta chain) was documented in a study of read filtering for tumor transcriptome and immune sequencing. Study overall: After DNase treatment, RNA was made into whole-transcriptome libraries.

The table lists this clonotype with many counts. Its cognate antigen is unknown. From roughly 400 ng of RNA, a library with molecular barcoded alpha/delta and beta/gamma adaptors was made. TCRdb independently ran MiXCR on the reads; one entry per CDR3 protein. This table holds approximately 90,000 distinct CDR3 sequences, roughly 21% found once. This CDR3 contains 17 residues. V trimming: 6 bases; J trimming: 3 bases; junction bases outside the gene matches: 10. The germline V gene encodes CDR1 SNHLY and CDR2 FYNNEI. Study outcomes and limitations: The CD138-negative fraction was mixed bone marrow immune cells, not pure T cells. Single-read clonotypes: roughly 82% of IR-seq clonotypes (about 3.5% of reads), about 70% of RNA-seq clonotypes (around 48% of reads).

J is TRBJ2-2 and V is TRBV2; 10 nucleotides match TRBD2. This TCR was recovered from a donor aged 40 or over with multiple myeloma. The material sequenced was a population of CD138-negative cells sorted from bone marrow. In nucleotides, the CDR3 is TGTGCCAGCAGAACCGTTTCTAGCGGGGGCTACACCGGGGAGCTGTTTTTT. Residues: CASRTVSSGGYTGELFF. Full variable domain (remainder filled in from reference TRBV2 and TRBJ2-2): EPEVTQTPSHQVTQMGQEVILRCVPISNHLYFYWYRQILGQKVEFLVSFYNNEISEKSEIFDDQFSVERPDGSNFTLKIRSTKLEDSAMYFCASRTVSSGGYTGELFFGEGSRLTVL.